This T cell receptor beta chain was recorded in a study of T-cell reconstitution after alpha-beta-depleted transplantation in children. Findings of the study overall: Once a year had passed after transplant, T-cell counts and diversity came mostly from newly produced T cells. The origin of alpha-beta T cells about two months after transplant was reportedly several hundred expanded graft clones. At day 60, the high TCRbeta diversity found in some patients originated from recipient T cells and thymic progenitors that had survived.

This clonotype has ten or more counts. Its antigen is not identified. Researchers prepared the TCRbeta library using unique molecular identifiers, the study reports. TCRdb re-analysed the PCR reads in MiXCR, keeping a single row per CDR3 protein. The sample includes more than 85,000 distinct CDR3 sequences, roughly 7.1% seen only once; the top ten take approximately 16%. The source material was PBMCs, sampled before TCRalphabeta/CD19-depleted stem cell transplant. This receptor was identified in a boy aged 2-9 years with acute lymphoblastic leukemia, due to receive a stem cell transplant.

The CDR3 loop is CASSLMGLSTDTQYF. The CDR3 nucleotides are TGCGCCAGCAGCTTGATGGGGCTCAGCACAGATACGCAGTATTTT. The J gene is TRBJ2-3, the V gene TRBV5-1; the D gene is possibly TRBD1 (5 bases). The V end lost 1 base, the J end lost 0 bases, and 9 bases lay between the germline ends. This CDR3 is 15 amino acids long. Germline values: CDR1 SGHRS, CDR2 YFSETQ.